Listed here are 7 T cell receptor beta chains from one sample, sequenced in a study of blood T cell repertoires in COVID-19. Assay used: immunoSEQ multiplex PCR; TCRdb lists only in-frame clones, some missing. The data hold around 74,000 clones, with about 90% observed a single time. Sample: peripheral blood. The receptors derive from a middle-aged man with active COVID-19.

The V call is TRBV5-4, the J call TRBJ1-1; D is ambiguous. The length of the CDR3 is 12 residues. V lost 2 bases to trimming and J lost 8 bases, with 10 bases between them. CDR1 and CDR2 (germline): SGHNT, YYREEE (reference sequence). CDR3 bases: TGTGCCAGCAGCTTCATAGAACAGGAAGCTTTCTTT. Protein: CASSFIEQEAFF.

The chain joins TRBV5-4 to TRBJ2-5, with 11 bases matching TRBD1. After removal of 4 bases from V and 1 base from J, the junction contained 9 bases not matched to a gene. The germline CDR1 and CDR2 sequences are SGHNT and YYREEE (reference sequence). The CDR3 is 17 amino acids. CDR3 protein: CASSRGAGTGGQETQYF. In nucleotides, the CDR3 is TGTGCCAGCAGCAGAGGTGCGGGGACAGGGGGCCAAGAGACCCAGTACTTC. Combining the CDR3 with reference TRBV5-4 and TRBJ2-5 gives the whole variable domain ETGVTQSPTHLIKTRGQQVTLRCSSQSGHNTVSWYQQALGQGPQFIFQYYREEENGRGNFPPRFSGLQFPNYSSELNVNALELDDSALYLCASSRGAGTGGQETQYFGPGTRLLVL.

The V gene is TRBV7-8, the J gene TRBJ1-2, with TRBD1 identical over 7 bases. The CDR3 extends over 16 amino acids. Trimming removed 5 bases from V and 0 bases from J; junction bases left unmatched: 9. The V gene's germline CDR1 is SGHVS and CDR2 FQNEAQ. CDR3 in amino acids: CASSPGGQGSNYGYTF. CDR3 in DNA: TGTGCCAGCAGCCCAGGGGGTCAGGGATCTAACTATGGCTACACCTTC.

The genes are TRBV4-1 and TRBJ2-5, with TRBD2 matching 10 bases. V was pared by 2 bases and J by 2 bases, with 2 bases of the junction left unmatched. The CDR3 consists of 15 residues. Germline values: CDR1 MGHRA, CDR2 YSYEKL. The CDR3 DNA sequence: TGCGCCAGCAGCCAAAATAGCGGGGGGCAAGAGACCCAGTACTTC. It encodes CASSQNSGGQETQYF.

The CDR3 coding sequence is TGTGCCAGCAGTTACCAGGGGGGACCCATTGAAGCTTTCTTT. Translating gives CASSYQGGPIEAFF. This chain joins TRBV6-5 and TRBJ1-1; 7 bases are shared with TRBD1. With 2 bases clipped from V and 7 bases from J, the junction kept 7 bases outside the gene matches. Germline CDR1 MNHEY, CDR2 SVGAGI. CDR3 length: 14 residues.

The chain has TRBV4-3 and TRBJ2-5; 8 nucleotides line up with TRBD1. Germline loops: CDR1 LGHNA, CDR2 YSLEER. The CDR3 is made up of 17 amino acids. The V and J ends lost 2 bases and 3 bases, in that order; junction bases with no gene match: 11. CDR3 sequence: CASSQTGGRQAEETQYF. CDR3 sequence (DNA): TGCGCCAGCAGCCAAACAGGGGGAAGACAGGCCGAAGAGACCCAGTACTTC.

The chain carries TRBV4-1 and TRBJ1-1, with D unclear. Germline V gives CDR1 MGHRA, CDR2 YSYEKL. This CDR3 has 17 amino acids. V was pared by 4 bases and J by 1 base, with 19 bases between. Here the CDR3 reads CASSPTPQKTGNTEAFF. The CDR3 DNA reads TGCGCCAGCAGCCCCACCCCCCAGAAGACGGGGAACACTGAAGCTTTCTTT.